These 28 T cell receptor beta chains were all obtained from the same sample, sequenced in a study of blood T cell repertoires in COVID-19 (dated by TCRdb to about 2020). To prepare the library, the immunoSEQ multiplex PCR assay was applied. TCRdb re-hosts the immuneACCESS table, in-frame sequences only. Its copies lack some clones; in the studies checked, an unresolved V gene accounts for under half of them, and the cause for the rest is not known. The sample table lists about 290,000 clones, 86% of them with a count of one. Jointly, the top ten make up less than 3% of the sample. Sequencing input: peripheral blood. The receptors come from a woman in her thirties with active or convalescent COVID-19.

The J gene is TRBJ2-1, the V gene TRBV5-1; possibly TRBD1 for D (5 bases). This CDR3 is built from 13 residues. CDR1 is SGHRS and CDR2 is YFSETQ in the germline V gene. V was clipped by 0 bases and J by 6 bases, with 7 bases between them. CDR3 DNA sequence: TGCGCCAGCAGCTTGGGACAGACCAATGAGCAGTTCTTC. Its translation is CASSLGQTNEQFF.

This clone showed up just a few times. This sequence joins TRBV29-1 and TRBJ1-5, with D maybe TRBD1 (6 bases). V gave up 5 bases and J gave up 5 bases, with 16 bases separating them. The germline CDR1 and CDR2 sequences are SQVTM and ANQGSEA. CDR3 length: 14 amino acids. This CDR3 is CSVQGQGKDQPQHF. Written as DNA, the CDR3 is TGCAGCGTTCAGGGGCAGGGGAAGGATCAGCCCCAGCATTTT.

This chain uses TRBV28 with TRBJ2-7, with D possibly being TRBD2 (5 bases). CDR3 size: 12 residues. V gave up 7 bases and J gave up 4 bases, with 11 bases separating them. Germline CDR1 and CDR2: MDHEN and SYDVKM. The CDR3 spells CASNGLGYEQYF. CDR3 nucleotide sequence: TGTGCCAGCAATGGACTGGGGTACGAGCAGTACTTC.

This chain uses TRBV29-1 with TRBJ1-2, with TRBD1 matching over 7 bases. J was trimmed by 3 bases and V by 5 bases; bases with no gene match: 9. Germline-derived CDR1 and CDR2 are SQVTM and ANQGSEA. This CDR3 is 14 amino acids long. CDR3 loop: CSVSRDREDYGYTF. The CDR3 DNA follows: TGCAGCGTTAGCCGGGACAGAGAAGACTATGGCTACACCTTC.

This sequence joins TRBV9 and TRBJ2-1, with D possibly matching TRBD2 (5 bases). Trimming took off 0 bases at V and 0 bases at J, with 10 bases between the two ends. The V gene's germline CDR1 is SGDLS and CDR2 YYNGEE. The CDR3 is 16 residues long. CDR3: CASSVEETISYNEQFF. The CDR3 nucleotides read TGTGCCAGCAGCGTAGAGGAGACTATCTCCTACAATGAGCAGTTCTTC.

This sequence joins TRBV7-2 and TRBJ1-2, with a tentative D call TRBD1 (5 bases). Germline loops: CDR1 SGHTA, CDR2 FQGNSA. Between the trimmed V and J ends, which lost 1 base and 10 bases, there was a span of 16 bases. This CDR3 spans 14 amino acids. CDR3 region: CASSLGQGLSDYTF. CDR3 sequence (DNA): TGTGCCAGCAGCTTAGGTCAGGGTTTGAGTGACTACACCTTC.

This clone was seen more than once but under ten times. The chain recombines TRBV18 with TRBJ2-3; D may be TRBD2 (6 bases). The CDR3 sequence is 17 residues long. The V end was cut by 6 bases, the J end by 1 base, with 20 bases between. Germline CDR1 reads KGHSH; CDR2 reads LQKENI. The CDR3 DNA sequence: TGTGCCAGCTCGCGGGACGCCGGTGGAGGGGGCACAGATACGCAGTATTTT. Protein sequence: CASSRDAGGGGTDTQYF. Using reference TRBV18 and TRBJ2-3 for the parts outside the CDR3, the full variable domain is NAGVMQNPRHLVRRRGQEARLRCSPMKGHSHVYWYRQLPEEGLKFMVYLQKENIIDESGMPKERFSAEFPKEGPSILRIQQVVRGDSAAYFCASSRDAGGGGTDTQYFGPGTRLTVL.

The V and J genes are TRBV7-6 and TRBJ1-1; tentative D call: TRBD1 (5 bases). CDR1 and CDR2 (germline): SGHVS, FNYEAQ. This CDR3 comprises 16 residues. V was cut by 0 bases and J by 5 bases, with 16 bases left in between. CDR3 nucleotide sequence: TGTGCCAGCAGCTTAGCGGGGGGGGACCTTGGGACTGAAGCTTTCTTT. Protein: CASSLAGGDLGTEAFF. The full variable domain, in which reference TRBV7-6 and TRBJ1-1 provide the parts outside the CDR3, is GAGVSQSPRYKVTKRGQDVALRCDPISGHVSLYWYRQALGQGPEFLTYFNYEAQQDKSGLPNDRFSAERPEGSISTLTIQRTEQRDSAMYRCASSLAGGDLGTEAFFGQGTRLTVV.

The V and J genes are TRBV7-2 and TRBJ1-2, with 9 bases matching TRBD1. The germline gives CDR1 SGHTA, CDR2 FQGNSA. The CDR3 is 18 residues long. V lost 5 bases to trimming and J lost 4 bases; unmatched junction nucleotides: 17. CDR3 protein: CASSPLIGTGGVSYGYTF. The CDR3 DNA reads TGTGCCAGCAGCCCGCTGATAGGTACAGGGGGCGTAAGCTATGGCTACACCTTC.

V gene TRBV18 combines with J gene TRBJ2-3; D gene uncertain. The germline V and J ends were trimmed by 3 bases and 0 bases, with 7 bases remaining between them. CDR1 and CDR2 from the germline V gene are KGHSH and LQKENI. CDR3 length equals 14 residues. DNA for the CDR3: TGTGCCAGCTCACCCAGCGCTAGCACAGATACGCAGTATTTT. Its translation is CASSPSASTDTQYF.

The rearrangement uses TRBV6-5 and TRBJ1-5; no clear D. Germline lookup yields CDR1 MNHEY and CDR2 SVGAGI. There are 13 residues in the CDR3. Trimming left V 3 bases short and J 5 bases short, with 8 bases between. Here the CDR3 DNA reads TGTGCCAGCAGTTATGGGCGGGATCAGCCCCAGCATTTT. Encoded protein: CASSYGRDQPQHF.

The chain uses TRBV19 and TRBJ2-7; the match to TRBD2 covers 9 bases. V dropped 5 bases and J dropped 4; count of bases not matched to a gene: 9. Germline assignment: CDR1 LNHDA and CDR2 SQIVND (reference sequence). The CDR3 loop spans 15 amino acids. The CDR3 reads CASSPVGGGVYEQYF. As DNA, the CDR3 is TGTGCCAGTAGTCCCGTCGGCGGGGGGGTATACGAGCAGTACTTC.

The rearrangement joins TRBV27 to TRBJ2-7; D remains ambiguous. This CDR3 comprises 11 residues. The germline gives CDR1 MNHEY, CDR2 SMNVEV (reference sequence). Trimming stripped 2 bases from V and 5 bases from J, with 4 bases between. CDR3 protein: CASSLGHEQYF. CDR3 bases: TGTGCCAGCAGTTTAGGCCACGAGCAGTACTTC.

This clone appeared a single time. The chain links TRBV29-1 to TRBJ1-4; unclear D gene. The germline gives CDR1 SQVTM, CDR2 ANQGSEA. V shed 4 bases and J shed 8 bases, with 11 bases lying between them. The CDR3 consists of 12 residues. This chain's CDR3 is CSVARPGEKLFF. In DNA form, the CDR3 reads TGCAGCGTTGCCCGGCCGGGGGAAAAACTGTTTTTT.

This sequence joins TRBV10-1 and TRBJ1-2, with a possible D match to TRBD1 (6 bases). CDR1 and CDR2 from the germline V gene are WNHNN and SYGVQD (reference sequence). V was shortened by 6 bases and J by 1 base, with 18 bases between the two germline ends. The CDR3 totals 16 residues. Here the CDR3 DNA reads TGCGCCAGCAGCCTCGAACAGGGTTTAGGTAACTATGGCTACACCTTC. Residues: CASSLEQGLGNYGYTF.

CDR3 in amino acids: CASSRLRGEQFF. The CDR3, as DNA: TGTGCCAGCTCACGTTTGAGAGGTGAGCAGTTCTTC. The chain carries TRBV18 and TRBJ2-1; no definite D call. The V gene lost 4 bases and the J gene lost 9 bases, with 10 bases spanning the gap. There are 12 residues in the CDR3. CDR1 is KGHSH and CDR2 is LQKENI in the germline V gene.

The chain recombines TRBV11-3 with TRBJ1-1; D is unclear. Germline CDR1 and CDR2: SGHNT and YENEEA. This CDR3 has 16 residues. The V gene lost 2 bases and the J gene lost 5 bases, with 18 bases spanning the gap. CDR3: CASSLTRLGGGTEAFF. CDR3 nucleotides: TGTGCCAGCAGCTTAACGAGGTTGGGAGGTGGGACTGAAGCTTTCTTT.

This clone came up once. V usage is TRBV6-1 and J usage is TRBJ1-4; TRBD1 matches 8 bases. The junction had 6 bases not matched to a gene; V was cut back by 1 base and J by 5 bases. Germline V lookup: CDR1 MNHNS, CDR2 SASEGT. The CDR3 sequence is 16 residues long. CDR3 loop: CASSEGDRPPNEKLFF. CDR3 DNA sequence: TGTGCCAGCAGTGAAGGGGACAGGCCGCCCAATGAAAAACTGTTTTTT.

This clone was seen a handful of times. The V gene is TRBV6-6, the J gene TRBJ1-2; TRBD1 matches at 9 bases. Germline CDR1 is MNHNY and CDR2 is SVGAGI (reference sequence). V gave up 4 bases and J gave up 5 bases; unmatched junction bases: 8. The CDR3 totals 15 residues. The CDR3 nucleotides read TGTGCCAGCAGTTTACAGGGGGCGGGTGATTATGGCTACACCTTC. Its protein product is CASSLQGAGDYGYTF.

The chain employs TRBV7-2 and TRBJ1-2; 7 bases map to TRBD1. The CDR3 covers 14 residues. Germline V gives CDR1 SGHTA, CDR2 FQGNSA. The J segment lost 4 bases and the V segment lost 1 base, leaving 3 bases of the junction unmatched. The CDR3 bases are TGTGCCAGCAGCTTAGGTCGACAGGGCTATGGCTACACCTTC. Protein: CASSLGRQGYGYTF.

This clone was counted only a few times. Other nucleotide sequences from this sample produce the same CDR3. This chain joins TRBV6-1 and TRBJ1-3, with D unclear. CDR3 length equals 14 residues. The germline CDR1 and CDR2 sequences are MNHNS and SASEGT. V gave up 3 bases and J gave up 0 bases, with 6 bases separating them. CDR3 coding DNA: TGTGCCAGCAGTGATGGAGTCTCTGGAAACACCATATATTTT. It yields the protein CASSDGVSGNTIYF.

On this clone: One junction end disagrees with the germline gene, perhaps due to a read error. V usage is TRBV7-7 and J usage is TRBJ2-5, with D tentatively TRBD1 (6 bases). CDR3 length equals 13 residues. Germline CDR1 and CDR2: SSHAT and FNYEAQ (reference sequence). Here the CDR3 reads CASSPGVRETQYF. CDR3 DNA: TGTGCTAGCAGCCCAGGGGTCCGCGAGACCCAGTACTTC.

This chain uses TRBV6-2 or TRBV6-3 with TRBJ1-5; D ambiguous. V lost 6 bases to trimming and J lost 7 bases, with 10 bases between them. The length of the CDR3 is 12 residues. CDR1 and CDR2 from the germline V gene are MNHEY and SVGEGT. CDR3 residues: CASSFRGQPQHF. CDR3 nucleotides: TGTGCCAGCAGCTTCCGCGGGCAGCCCCAGCATTTT.

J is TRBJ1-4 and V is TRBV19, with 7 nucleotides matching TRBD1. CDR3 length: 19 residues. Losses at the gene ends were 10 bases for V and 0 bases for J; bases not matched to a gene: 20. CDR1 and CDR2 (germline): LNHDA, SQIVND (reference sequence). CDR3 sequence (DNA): TGTGCCACCACGCGCCAGCCGGGACAGACAATTGCAACTAATGAAAAACTGTTTTTT. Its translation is CATTRQPGQTIATNEKLFF.

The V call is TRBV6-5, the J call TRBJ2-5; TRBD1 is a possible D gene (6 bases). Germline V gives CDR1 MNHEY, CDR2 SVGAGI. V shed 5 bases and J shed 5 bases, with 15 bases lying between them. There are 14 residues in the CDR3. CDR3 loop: CASSMDSLQETQYF. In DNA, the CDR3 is TGTGCCAGCAGTATGGACAGCTTACAGGAGACCCAGTACTTC.

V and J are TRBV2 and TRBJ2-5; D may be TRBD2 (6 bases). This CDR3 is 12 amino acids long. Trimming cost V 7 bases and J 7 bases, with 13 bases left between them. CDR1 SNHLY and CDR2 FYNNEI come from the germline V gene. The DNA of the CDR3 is TGTGCCAGCATGGCCTGGAGGGGGACCCAGTACTTC. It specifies CASMAWRGTQYF.

CDR3 region: CASSPTSGNTGELFF. The CDR3 coding sequence is TGTGCCAGCTCACCCACTAGCGGTAACACCGGGGAGCTGTTTTTT. This rearrangement joins TRBV18 to TRBJ2-2, with 8 bases aligning to TRBD2. This CDR3 comprises 15 residues. V shed 3 bases, J shed 2 bases, and the junction held 2 bases outside the gene matches. Germline lookup yields CDR1 KGHSH and CDR2 LQKENI.

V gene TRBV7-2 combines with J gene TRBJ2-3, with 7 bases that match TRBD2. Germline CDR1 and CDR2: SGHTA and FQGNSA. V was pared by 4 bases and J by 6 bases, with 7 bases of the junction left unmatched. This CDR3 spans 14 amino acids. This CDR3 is CASSSQGSGDTQYF. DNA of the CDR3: TGTGCCAGCAGCTCCCAGGGTAGCGGGGATACGCAGTATTTT. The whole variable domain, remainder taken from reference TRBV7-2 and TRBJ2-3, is GAGVSQSPSNKVTEKGKDVELRCDPISGHTALYWYRQSLGQGLEFLIYFQGNSAPDKSGLPSDRFSAERTGGSVSTLTIQRTQQEDSAVYLCASSSQGSGDTQYFGPGTRLTVL.